Each of the 5 T cell receptor beta chains below was sequenced from the same sample in a study of blood T cell repertoires in COVID-19 (dated by TCRdb to the early 2020s). The library was made by the immunoSEQ multiplex PCR assay. Sourced from immuneACCESS, this table was stored by TCRdb with only in-frame sequences that have V and J called. A share of the clones is absent; for the studies checked, an unresolved V gene accounts for under half, and the remainder has no known explanation. This sample is represented by a few hundred thousand clones; approximately 85% of them were singletons. The ten largest clones capture 0.7% to 0.9% of the sample. Sample: peripheral blood. Receptor source: a human donor with COVID-19, enrolled during active disease. The donor label of this sample is uncertain.

In its sample, this clone was seen a few times. The V call is TRBV30, the J call TRBJ2-2; the match to TRBD2 covers 9 bases. Losses at the gene ends were 5 bases for V and 5 bases for J; bases not matched to a gene: 6. Per germline, CDR1 GTSNPN and CDR2 SVGIG (reference sequence). The CDR3 contains 14 residues. The DNA of the CDR3 is TGTGCCTGGGCCCGACTAGCGGAAACCGGGGAGCTGTTTTTT. Translating gives CAWARLAETGELFF.

The chain carries TRBV7-9 and TRBJ1-1; D remains ambiguous. Germline V CDR1 and CDR2: SEHNR, FQNEAQ (reference sequence). Trimming took 5 bases from V and 5 from J, leaving 9 bases between them. There are 12 residues in the CDR3. For the CDR3, the DNA is TGTGCCAGCAGCCCTCTAGGTACTGAAGCTTTCTTT. It is translated as CASSPLGTEAFF.

This chain joins TRBV30 and TRBJ2-1, with 11 bases that match TRBD2. The CDR3 sequence is 15 residues long. V trimming: 0 bases; J trimming: 10 bases; junction bases outside the gene matches: 8. Germline CDR1 is GTSNPN and CDR2 is SVGIG (reference sequence). CDR3: CAWSVGLAGGLEQFF. Written as DNA, the CDR3 is TGTGCCTGGAGTGTCGGGCTAGCGGGAGGCCTGGAGCAGTTCTTC.

In this sample, this clone turned up once. The chain links TRBV28 to TRBJ1-2, with unresolved D. CDR1 is MDHEN, CDR2 SYDVKM, per germline. Trimming pared 6 bases from V and 2 bases from J, leaving 4 bases between. The CDR3 consists of 11 residues. DNA for the CDR3: TGTGCCAGCAGCCGGAACTATGGCTACACCTTC. The encoded protein is CASSRNYGYTF.

The chain has TRBV12-3 or TRBV12-4 and TRBJ1-1; 7 nucleotides match TRBD1. The V and J ends lost 6 bases and 5 bases, in that order; junction bases with no gene match: 6. The CDR3 is 13 amino acids. CDR3 nucleotide sequence: TGTGCCAGCAGAAGCAGGGGGATGACTGAAGCTTTCTTT. Its protein is CASRSRGMTEAFF.